The 12 T cell receptor beta chains below all came from one sample that was sequenced in a study of T cell clonotyping in hematopoietic cell transplantation. Assay: immunoSEQ multiplex PCR; the TCRdb copy retains only in-frame clones and omits some. The sample records about 11,000 clones, 35% to 50% being singletons. This material consisted of PBMCs, taken 30 days after allogeneic stem cell transplant. The source of these receptors is a male patient in his fifties or sixties who had an allogeneic stem cell transplant from an unrelated donor, so the T cells may come from the graft donor. Some clones in this sample may be carry-over from other donors' samples.

This clone was counted between two and nine times. The J gene is TRBJ2-3, the V gene TRBV27, with D tentatively TRBD2 (5 bases). Germline V gene sequence: CDR1 MNHEY, CDR2 SMNVEV (reference sequence). V gave up 5 bases and J gave up 0 bases, with 15 bases separating them. The CDR3 loop spans 16 amino acids. CDR3 coding DNA: TGTGCCAGCAGTCTGAGACTATTGGGAAGCACAGATACGCAGTATTTT. This gives the protein CASSLRLLGSTDTQYF.

V gene TRBV9 combines with J gene TRBJ2-1, with D possibly TRBD2 on 5 matching bases. V dropped 0 bases and J dropped 8 bases, with 15 bases sitting between them. CDR1 SGDLS and CDR2 YYNGEE come from the germline V gene. The CDR3 totals 15 residues. Here the CDR3 reads CASSVGPSQEYEQFF. The CDR3 DNA follows: TGTGCCAGCAGCGTAGGTCCTAGCCAGGAGTATGAGCAGTTCTTC.

This clone was observed a few times. The chain has TRBV29-1 and TRBJ1-1; 10 positions agree with TRBD1. The CDR3 has 13 residues. Unmatched junction bases numbered 4, after V lost 4 bases and J lost 5 bases. Germline V gives CDR1 SQVTM, CDR2 ANQGSEA. The CDR3 region is CSVGDRGGTEAFF. The CDR3 DNA reads as TGCAGCGTTGGGGACAGGGGAGGTACTGAAGCTTTCTTT.

This clone has only a few counts. The CDR3 DNA is TGTGCCGGAGGGGATCAGCCCCAGCATTTT. Amino acids: CAGGDQPQHF. The chain combines TRBV30 with TRBJ1-5; possible D gene TRBD1, 5 bases. The CDR3 totals 10 residues. Deletions cut 8 bases from V and 5 bases from J, with 7 bases between. Per germline, CDR1 GTSNPN and CDR2 SVGIG (reference sequence).

V gene TRBV30 combines with J gene TRBJ2-3; tentatively, D is TRBD2 (6 bases). The CDR3 extends over 14 amino acids. CDR1 is GTSNPN and CDR2 is SVGIG in the germline V gene (reference sequence). The V gene lost 5 bases and the J gene lost 2 bases, with 14 bases spanning the gap. Written as DNA, the CDR3 is TGTGCCTGGGGGAGGCGGGACCTCACAGATACGCAGTATTTT. Its protein product is CAWGRRDLTDTQYF. Full variable domain (missing parts from reference TRBV30 and TRBJ2-3): SQTIHQWPATLVQPVGSPLSLECTVEGTSNPNLYWYRQAAGRGLQLLFYSVGIGQISSEVPQNLSASRPQDRQFILSSKKLLLSDSGFYLCAWGRRDLTDTQYFGPGTRLTVL.

The genes are TRBV5-6 and TRBJ2-6; no reliable D call. Trimming took 0 bases from V and 1 from J, leaving 2 bases between them. The CDR3 is made up of 14 amino acids. The germline V gene has CDR1 SGHDT and CDR2 YYEEEE. The CDR3 sequence: CASSLASGANVLTF. CDR3 in DNA: TGTGCCAGCAGCTTGGCTTCTGGGGCCAACGTCCTGACTTTC. The full variable domain, with the rest looked up from reference TRBV5-6 and TRBJ2-6, is DAGVTQSPTHLIKTRGQQVTLRCSPKSGHDTVSWYQQALGQGPQFIFQYYEEEERQRGNFPDRFSGHQFPNYSSELNVNALLLGDSALYLCASSLASGANVLTFGAGSRLTVL.

The rearrangement links TRBV30 to TRBJ1-5; no clear D. Germline V gives CDR1 GTSNPN, CDR2 SVGIG (reference sequence). This CDR3 spans 13 amino acids. Trimming shortened V by 2 bases and J by 5 bases, and 10 bases separated the two germline ends. CDR3 residues: CAWSRGYDQPQHF. Written as DNA, the CDR3 is TGTGCCTGGAGTCGAGGGTATGATCAGCCCCAGCATTTT.

The sample holds one count of this clone. This chain uses TRBV7-2 with TRBJ2-5; a possible D gene is TRBD1 (5 bases). Gene TRBJ2-7 matches the end of the DNA better, so the J call may be wrong. This CDR3 contains 15 residues. Germline CDR1 is SGHTA and CDR2 is FQGNSA. The CDR3: CASSSDSGYSYEQYF. DNA for the CDR3: TGTGCCAGCAGCTCGGATTCAGGGTATTCCTACGAGCAGTACTTC.

This clone occurred once. The chain couples TRBV30 to TRBJ2-3; D gene uncertain. V was trimmed by 3 bases and J by 4 bases, leaving 8 bases between them. The CDR3 has 12 residues. CDR1 is GTSNPN and CDR2 is SVGIG in the germline V gene (reference sequence). The CDR3 reads CAWRESSDTQYF. CDR3 bases: TGTGCCTGGAGGGAATCTTCAGATACGCAGTATTTT.

The chain carries TRBV29-1 and TRBJ1-2; 10 positions agree with TRBD1. J gave up 6 bases and V 6 bases, and 10 bases lay outside the gene matches. The CDR3 is made up of 14 amino acids. Looked up from germline, CDR1 is SQVTM and CDR2 is ANQGSEA. The CDR3 DNA reads as TGCAGCGTCGTCCTGGGACAGGGGAATCATGGCTACACCTTC. Residues: CSVVLGQGNHGYTF.

The DNA of the CDR3 is TGCAGCGTTAAGGACATCGCTCGGGAGCAGTACTTC. It yields the protein CSVKDIAREQYF. V and J are TRBV29-1 and TRBJ2-7; weak D call: TRBD1 (5 bases). Germline V gives CDR1 SQVTM, CDR2 ANQGSEA. V lost 5 bases and J 7 bases, leaving 15 bases between the germline ends. CDR3 size: 12 residues.

This clone was seen more than once but under ten times. This chain joins TRBV19 and TRBJ2-7, with 11 bases identical to TRBD1. This CDR3 comprises 18 residues. The V gene end was trimmed by 5 bases and the J gene end by 2 bases; junction bases not matched to a gene: 14. Germline CDR1 reads LNHDA; CDR2 reads SQIVND (reference sequence). The CDR3 DNA sequence: TGTGCCAGTAGTCCTCGAACCCCCAGGACAGGGGGCACCTACGAGCAGTACTTC. Translated: CASSPRTPRTGGTYEQYF.